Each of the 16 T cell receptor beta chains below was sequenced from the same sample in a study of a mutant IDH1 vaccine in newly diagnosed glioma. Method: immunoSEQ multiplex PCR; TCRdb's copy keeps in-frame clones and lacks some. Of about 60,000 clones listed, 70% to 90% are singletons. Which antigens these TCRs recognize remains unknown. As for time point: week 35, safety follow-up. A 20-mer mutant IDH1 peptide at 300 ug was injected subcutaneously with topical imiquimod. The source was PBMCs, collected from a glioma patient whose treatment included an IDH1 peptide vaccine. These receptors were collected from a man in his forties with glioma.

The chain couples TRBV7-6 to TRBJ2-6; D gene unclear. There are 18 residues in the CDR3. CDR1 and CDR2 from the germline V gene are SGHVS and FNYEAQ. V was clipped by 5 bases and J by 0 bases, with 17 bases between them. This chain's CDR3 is CASSTGPALSSGANVLTF. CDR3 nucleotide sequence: TGTGCCAGCAGCACCGGTCCGGCCCTGAGCTCTGGGGCCAACGTCCTGACTTTC. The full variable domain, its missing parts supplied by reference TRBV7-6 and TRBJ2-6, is GAGVSQSPRYKVTKRGQDVALRCDPISGHVSLYWYRQALGQGPEFLTYFNYEAQQDKSGLPNDRFSAERPEGSISTLTIQRTEQRDSAMYRCASSTGPALSSGANVLTFGAGSRLTVL.

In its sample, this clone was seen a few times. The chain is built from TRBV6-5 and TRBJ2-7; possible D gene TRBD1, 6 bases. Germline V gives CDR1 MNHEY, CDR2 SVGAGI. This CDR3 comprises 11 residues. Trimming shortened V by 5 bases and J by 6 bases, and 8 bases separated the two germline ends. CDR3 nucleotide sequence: TGTGCCAGCAGTACAGGGCGCGAGCAGTACTTC. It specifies CASSTGREQYF.

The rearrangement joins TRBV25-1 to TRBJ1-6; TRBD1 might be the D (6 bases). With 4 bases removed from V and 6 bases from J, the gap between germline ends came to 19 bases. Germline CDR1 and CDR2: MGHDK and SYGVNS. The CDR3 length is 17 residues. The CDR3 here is CASSVATGFWGNSPLHF. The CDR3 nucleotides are TGTGCCAGCAGTGTAGCTACAGGGTTCTGGGGTAATTCACCCCTCCACTTT.

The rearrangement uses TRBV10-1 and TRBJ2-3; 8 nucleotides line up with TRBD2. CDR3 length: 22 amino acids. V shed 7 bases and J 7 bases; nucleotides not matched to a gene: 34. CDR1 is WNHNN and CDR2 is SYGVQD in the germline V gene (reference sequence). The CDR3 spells CASNPGAVNRIGSGTIHHTQYF. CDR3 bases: TGCGCCAGCAACCCCGGAGCAGTTAATCGTATCGGTAGCGGGACGATACATCATACGCAGTATTTT.

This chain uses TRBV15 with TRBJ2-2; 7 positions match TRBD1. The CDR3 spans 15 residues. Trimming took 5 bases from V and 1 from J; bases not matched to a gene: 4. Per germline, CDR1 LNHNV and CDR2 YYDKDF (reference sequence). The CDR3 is CATSFGTVNTGELFF. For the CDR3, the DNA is TGTGCCACCAGCTTTGGGACAGTGAACACCGGGGAGCTGTTTTTT. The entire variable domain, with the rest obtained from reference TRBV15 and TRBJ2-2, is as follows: DAMVIQNPRYQVTQFGKPVTLSCSQTLNHNVMYWYQQKSSQAPKLLFHYYDKDFNNEADTPDNFQSRRPNTSFCFLDIRSPGLGDTAMYLCATSFGTVNTGELFFGEGSRLTVL.

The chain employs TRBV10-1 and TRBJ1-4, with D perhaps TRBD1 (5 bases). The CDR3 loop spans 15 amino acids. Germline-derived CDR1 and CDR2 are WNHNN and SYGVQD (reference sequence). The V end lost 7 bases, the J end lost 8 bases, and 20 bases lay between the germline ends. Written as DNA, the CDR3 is TGCGCCAGCAAGGGACCTATCGACTCTGAGGAAAAACTGTTTTTT. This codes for CASKGPIDSEEKLFF.

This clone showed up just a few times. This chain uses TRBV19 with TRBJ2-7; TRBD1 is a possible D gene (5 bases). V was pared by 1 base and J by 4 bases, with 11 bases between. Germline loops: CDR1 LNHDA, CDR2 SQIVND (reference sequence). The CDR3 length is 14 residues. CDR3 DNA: TGTGCCAGTAGTATAGTAGGCAGGGCTTACGAGCAGTACTTC. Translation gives CASSIVGRAYEQYF.

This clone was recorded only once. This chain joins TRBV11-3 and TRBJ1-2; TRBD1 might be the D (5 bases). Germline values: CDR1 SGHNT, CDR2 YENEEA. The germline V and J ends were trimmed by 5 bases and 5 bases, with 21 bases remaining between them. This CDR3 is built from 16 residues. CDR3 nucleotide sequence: TGTGCCAGCAGCCCCAAGGGACGGCCATCCCATTATGGCTACACCTTC. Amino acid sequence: CASSPKGRPSHYGYTF. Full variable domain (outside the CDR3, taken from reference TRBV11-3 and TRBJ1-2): EAGVVQSPRYKIIEKKQPVAFWCNPISGHNTLYWYLQNLGQGPELLIRYENEEAVDDSQLPKDRFSAERLKGVDSTLKIQPAELGDSAVYLCASSPKGRPSHYGYTFGSGTRLTVV.

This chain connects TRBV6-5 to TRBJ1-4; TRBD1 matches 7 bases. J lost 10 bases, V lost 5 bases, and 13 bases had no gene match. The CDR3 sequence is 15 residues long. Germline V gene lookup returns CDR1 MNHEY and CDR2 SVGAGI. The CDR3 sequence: CASSTVQGVRGKLFF. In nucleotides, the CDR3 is TGTGCCAGCAGTACAGTGCAGGGGGTTCGTGGAAAACTGTTTTTT.

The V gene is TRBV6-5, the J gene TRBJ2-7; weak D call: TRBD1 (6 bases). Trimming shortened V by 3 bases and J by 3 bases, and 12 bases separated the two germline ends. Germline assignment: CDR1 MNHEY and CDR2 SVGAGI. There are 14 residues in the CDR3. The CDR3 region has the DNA TGTGCCAGCAGTTATCGAACAGGGCGCTACGAGCAGTACTTC. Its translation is CASSYRTGRYEQYF.

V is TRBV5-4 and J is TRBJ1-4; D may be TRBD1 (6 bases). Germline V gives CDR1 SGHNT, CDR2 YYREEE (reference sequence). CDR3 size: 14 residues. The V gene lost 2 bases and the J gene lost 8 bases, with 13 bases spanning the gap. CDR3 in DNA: TGTGCCAGCAGCTTCGCAGGGGTAGAGGAAAAACTGTTTTTT. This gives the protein CASSFAGVEEKLFF.

CDR3 residues: CASSAGAGTDTQYF. The DNA of the CDR3 is TGTGCCAGTAGTGCGGGAGCGGGCACAGATACGCAGTATTTT. The V gene is TRBV19, the J gene TRBJ2-3; 7 nucleotides agree with TRBD2. Germline values: CDR1 LNHDA, CDR2 SQIVND (reference sequence). J lost 1 base, V lost 5 bases, and 3 bases had no gene match. The CDR3 loop spans 14 amino acids.

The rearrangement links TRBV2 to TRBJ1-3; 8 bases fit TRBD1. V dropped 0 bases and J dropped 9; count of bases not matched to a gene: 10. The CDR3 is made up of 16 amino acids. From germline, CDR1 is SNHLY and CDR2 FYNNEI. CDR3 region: CASSEALPDRGGTIYF. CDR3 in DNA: TGTGCCAGCAGTGAAGCGCTACCCGACAGGGGCGGCACCATATATTTT.

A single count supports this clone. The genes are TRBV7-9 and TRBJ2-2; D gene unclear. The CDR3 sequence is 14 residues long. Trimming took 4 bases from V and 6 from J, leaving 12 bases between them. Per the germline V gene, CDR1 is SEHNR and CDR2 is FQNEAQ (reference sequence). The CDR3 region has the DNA TGTGCCAGCAGCTCTGGACCCGCCTCCGGGGAGCTGTTTTTT. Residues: CASSSGPASGELFF.

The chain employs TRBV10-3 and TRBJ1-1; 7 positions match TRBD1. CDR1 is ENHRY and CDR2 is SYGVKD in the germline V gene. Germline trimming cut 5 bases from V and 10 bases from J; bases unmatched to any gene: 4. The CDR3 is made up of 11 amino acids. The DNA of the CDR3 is TGTGCCATCAGTCCGGGACAGACAGCTTTCTTT. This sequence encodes CAISPGQTAFF.

CDR3 DNA sequence: TGCAGCGTTCCTTCATACGGGGGCCCGATCAATGAGCAGTTCTTC. It translates to CSVPSYGGPINEQFF. The chain is built from TRBV29-1 and TRBJ2-1; D possibly matches TRBD1 or TRBD2 (6 bases each). This CDR3 is 15 amino acids long. V was clipped by 5 bases and J by 6 bases, with 20 bases between them. CDR1 and CDR2 (germline): SQVTM, ANQGSEA.